The rows below give T cell receptor beta chains drawn from one sample of a study of blood T cell repertoires in COVID-19. Using immunoSEQ multiplex PCR, the repertoire was profiled, and TCRdb retains in-frame clones only, with some absent. The data hold approximately 400,000 clones, with around 88% observed a single time. The sample taken for sequencing was peripheral blood. These TCRs come from a woman aged 50 to 60 with COVID-19, enrolled during active disease. The CDR3 runs from the conserved cysteine through the conserved F or W. A D gene is named only where the DNA matches it firmly. Not all rows give a size; the values are once, few, many and, for expanded clones, a class.

-	TRBV27	TRBJ1-4	-	CASSNDWRGEKLFF	TGTGCCAGCAGTAACGACTGGCGGGGTGAAAAACTGTTTTTT
TRBD2	TRBV11-3	TRBJ2-3	-	CASSPGLAGGPDTQYF	TGTGCCAGCAGTCCCGGGCTAGCGGGGGGGCCAGATACGCAGTATTTT
-	TRBV4-1	TRBJ1-4	-	CASSQDQGRDEKLFF	TGCGCCAGCAGCCAAGATCAGGGAAGGGATGAAAAACTGTTTTTT
-	TRBV5-1	TRBJ1-3	-	CASSLVTAQGPGNTIYF	TGCGCCAGCAGCTTGGTGACAGCCCAAGGGCCTGGAAACACCATATATTTT
-	TRBV12-5	TRBJ2-3	many	CASGLGQEDTQYF	TGTGCTAGTGGTTTGGGACAGGAAGATACGCAGTATTTT
-	TRBV11-1	TRBJ1-1	-	CASSLAAGLMNTEAFF	TGTGCCAGCAGCTTAGCGGCGGGGCTCATGAACACTGAAGCTTTCTTT
-	TRBV6-5	TRBJ1-2	-	CASSYSVARLGEGYTF	TGTGCCAGCAGTTACTCCGTGGCACGCCTGGGCGAGGGCTACACCTTC
TRBD1	TRBV20-1	TRBJ2-7	-	CSATDRVEQYF	TGCAGTGCAACCGACAGGGTCGAGCAGTACTTC
TRBD1	TRBV11-1	TRBJ1-1	-	CASRKGQGAGRTEAFF	TGTGCCAGCAGAAAAGGACAGGGGGCAGGAAGGACTGAAGCTTTCTTT
-	TRBV6-4	TRBJ1-1	-	CASRYRENTEAFF	TGTGCCAGCAGATACAGGGAGAACACTGAAGCTTTCTTT
-	TRBV7-9	TRBJ1-4	-	CASRSSNEKLFF	TGTGCCAGCAGATCGTCTAATGAAAAACTGTTTTTT
TRBD2	TRBV29-1	TRBJ2-7	-	CSVEDSGGADEQYF	TGCAGCGTTGAAGACTCGGGGGGGGCCGACGAGCAGTACTTC
TRBD1	TRBV2	TRBJ2-7	-	CASSTEGTGAYEQYF	TGTGCCAGCAGTACCGAAGGGACAGGGGCCTACGAGCAGTACTTC
TRBD1	TRBV15	TRBJ1-1	-	CATPRRTGGTEAFF	TGTGCCACCCCCAGAAGGACAGGGGGCACTGAAGCTTTCTTT
-	TRBV19	TRBJ1-1	-	CASSIPRVSTEAFF	TGTGCCAGTAGCATACCCAGGGTGAGCACTGAAGCTTTCTTT
-	TRBV5-5	TRBJ2-5	-	CASSRQGETQYF	TGTGCCAGCAGCCGTCAGGGGGAGACCCAGTACTTC
TRBD1	TRBV6-5	TRBJ1-2	-	CASSEGQGAVGYTF	TGTGCCAGCAGCGAGGGGCAGGGGGCGGTTGGCTACACCTTC
-	TRBV20-1	TRBJ1-4	-	CSASLTGKLFF	TGCAGTGCTAGTCTAACCGGAAAACTGTTTTTT
-	TRBV2	TRBJ2-5	-	CASKPDTSRETQYF	TGTGCCAGCAAACCTGACACTTCACGGGAGACCCAGTACTTC
TRBD2	TRBV4-2	TRBJ2-7	-	CASSPGLAGGQEQYF	TGTGCCAGCAGCCCCGGACTAGCGGGGGGGCAAGAGCAGTACTTC
TRBD1	TRBV7-6	TRBJ1-1	-	CAVSGTGDTEAFF	TGTGCCGTATCCGGGACAGGGGACACTGAAGCTTTCTTT
TRBD1	TRBV5-1	TRBJ1-2	-	CASSPRDRNNYGYTF	TGCGCCAGCAGCCCCCGGGACAGAAATAACTATGGCTACACCTTC
TRBD1	TRBV19	TRBJ1-2	-	CATETGQGYTF	TGTGCTACCGAGACAGGGCAAGGCTACACCTTC
-	TRBV5-8	TRBJ2-7	-	CASSFRSMTGYEQYF	TGTGCCAGCAGCTTTCGTAGTATGACAGGCTACGAGCAGTACTTC
TRBD1	TRBV12-3/TRBV12-4	TRBJ1-2	-	CASSLNRGYGYTF	TGTGCCAGCAGTTTAAACAGGGGCTATGGCTACACCTTC
-	TRBV29-1	TRBJ1-1	-	CSVDHPMGGGTEAFF	TGCAGCGTTGACCACCCGATGGGGGGAGGGACTGAAGCTTTCTTT
TRBD2	TRBV3-1/TRBV3-2	TRBJ2-7	-	CASGSLAGGVYEQYF	TGTGCCAGCGGTTCTCTAGCGGGGGGCGTCTACGAGCAGTACTTC
TRBD1	TRBV28	TRBJ1-5	once	CASSRDRGYNQPQHF	TGTGCCAGCAGTCGGGACAGGGGTTACAATCAGCCCCAGCATTTT
TRBD1	TRBV5-4	TRBJ1-6	-	CASSLFGTGASPLHF	TGTGCCAGCAGCTTATTCGGGACAGGGGCATCACCCCTCCACTTT
TRBD2	TRBV7-2	TRBJ2-7	-	CASSIGAGGPYEQYF	TGTGCCAGCAGCATAGGGGCGGGGGGCCCCTACGAGCAGTACTTC
-	TRBV7-3	TRBJ2-4	-	CASSFSGDRGDIQYF	TGTGCCAGCAGCTTTAGTGGGGACCGCGGGGACATTCAGTACTTC
-	TRBV5-1	TRBJ2-7	once	CASSLASTYEQYF	TGCGCCAGCAGCTTGGCCAGTACCTACGAGCAGTACTTC
TRBD2	TRBV12-3/TRBV12-4	TRBJ2-1	-	CASSSQAGAAFF	TGTGCCAGCAGTTCCCAAGCGGGGGCCGCGTTCTTC
TRBD1	TRBV29-1	TRBJ1-2	-	CSVVTGSGGYTF	TGCAGCGTTGTGACAGGGTCCGGGGGCTACACCTTC
-	TRBV5-4	TRBJ2-4	-	CASSWGPNGELAKNIQYF	TGTGCCAGCAGCTGGGGGCCCAACGGGGAGCTAGCCAAAAACATTCAGTACTTC
-	TRBV5-1	TRBJ1-4	-	CASSLLQNEKLFF	TGCGCCAGCAGCTTGTTGCAGAATGAAAAACTGTTTTTT
TRBD2	TRBV7-8	TRBJ2-1	-	CASGQAGGLNEQFF	TGTGCCAGCGGTCAAGCGGGGGGGCTGAATGAGCAGTTCTTC
-	TRBV24-1	TRBJ2-1	few	CATSSQYNEQFF	TGTGCCACCAGTTCACAGTACAATGAGCAGTTCTTC
-	TRBV12-5	TRBJ2-5	few	CASGPKDSQETQYF	TGTGCTAGTGGCCCCAAAGACAGCCAAGAGACCCAGTACTTC
-	TRBV21-1	TRBJ1-2	-	CASSTYPGQGGGYTF	TGTGCCAGCTCAACCTACCCGGGACAGGGAGGCGGCTACACCTTC
-	TRBV6-5	TRBJ2-3	-	CASSRSSPTDTQYF	TGTGCCAGCAGTCGGTCCTCCCCCACAGATACGCAGTATTTT
TRBD1	TRBV28	TRBJ1-2	-	CASSSSTGTFDYGYTF	TGTGCCAGCAGTTCATCGACAGGGACATTTGACTATGGCTACACCTTC
-	TRBV6-5	TRBJ1-1	-	CASFREPANTEAFF	TGTGCCAGCTTCAGGGAACCCGCGAACACTGAAGCTTTCTTT
TRBD1	TRBV9	TRBJ2-7	-	CASSVDSSDRGPYEQYF	TGTGCCAGCAGCGTAGATTCGAGTGACAGGGGCCCTTACGAGCAGTACTTC